This T cell receptor beta chain is drawn from a study of tumor-infiltrating lymphocytes in primary liver carcinoma. Co-extracted RNA and DNA came from around 18-30 mg of unsorted bulk tissue. Five separate regions were sampled from each tumor. Every one of the tumor samples had a viable tumor cell content above 75%. The template, around 540 ng total RNA, yielded TCR beta cDNA made with a constant-region primer. Three-round nested multiplex PCR performed with slightly modified ARM-PCR produced the TCR beta libraries. Forward primers for TRBV1-TRBV30 and a C-beta reverse primer served the first two PCR rounds, at 10 cycles each. TCRdb reanalysed the multiplex PCR reads using MiXCR and keeps one entry per CDR3 protein. The table includes more than 90,000 distinct CDR3 sequences, about two thirds detected once. The CDR3 is 12 residues long. In germline, CDR1 is SQVTM, CDR2 ANQGSEA. This clonotype has a handful of counts. The germline gene is not matched at one end of the junction; a read error may be the cause.

The clonotype comes from a woman aged 55-70 years with primary liver carcinoma and hepatitis B virus infection. This rearrangement joins TRBV29-1 to TRBJ1-5; no firm D call. Sequenced: liver tumor tissue from sampling region 2. Subset of the sample: tumor region T2, inferior pole. CDR3 sequence (DNA): TGCAGCGTTGGGATCTCTTCTCAGCCCCAACATTTT. This sequence encodes CSVGISSQPQHF.